This paragraph reports one TCR beta chain. The sample originates from a study of blood T cell repertoires in COVID-19. In the source study's methods: It was from reference gene primer amplification that nucleated cell counts were estimated. Assay used: immunoSEQ multiplex PCR; TCRdb lists only in-frame clones, some missing. From that table come the V and J calls and clone size; the DNA was used to work out D and trimming. The sample shows 240,000 or so clones, about nine tenths of them seen only once. Trimming removed 6 bases at V and 15 bases at J, with 18 bases between. Germline loops: CDR1 MDHEN, CDR2 SYDVKM. This CDR3 region has 12 residues. Recruits, aged about 18 to 100 years, lived in 20 to 30 US areas. Which cohort a participant joined came from the clinical history participants gave. Up to 2 weeks before entering the study, exposed participants had met a COVID-19 case.

The receptor's source is a man in his forties or fifties who had been exposed to COVID-19. Sequencing was carried out using PBMCs or T cells enriched from blood (not recorded which). This chain joins TRBV28 and TRBJ1-5; possibly TRBD1 for D (6 bases). CDR3 protein: CASSIIGTIWHF. DNA for the CDR3: TGTGCCAGCAGCATAATAGGGACAATTTGGCATTTT.